This T cell receptor beta chain stems from a study of cytomegalovirus exposure and HLA in healthy donors. Whole-study findings and limits: Among the sequence variants, a highly shared cluster was likely an artifact of sequencing. Earlier findings revealed that most TCR beta V segments proved productive either about 87% or about 30% of the time.

The CDR3 sequence is 14 residues long. J gave up 3 bases and V 5 bases, and 3 bases lay outside the gene matches. Germline V gives CDR1 SGHAT, CDR2 FQNNGV. Nominally healthy donors provided the samples, though records likely missed some immune exposures. PCR involved 60 Vbeta and 13 Jbeta primers. Here immunoSEQ multiplex PCR was the method, and the copy in TCRdb shows in-frame clones only, minus some. The sample holds 150,000 to 200,000 clones; 80% are singletons and the top ten take about 0.7%. Comments on this clone: Its specificity is unknown.

This TCR derives from a boy younger than 18 in good health and CMV-seronegative. Material: PBMCs. J is TRBJ2-7 and V is TRBV11-2, with 11 bases matching TRBD1. The DNA of the CDR3 is TGTGCCAGCAGCCCCGGGACAGGGGGCTACGAGCAGTACTTC. It yields the protein CASSPGTGGYEQYF.